Listed here is a single T cell receptor (beta chain). It has no known antigen specificity. Per-base quality was not reported, and no clone a single base away is much larger than it. The record originates from a study of cytomegalovirus exposure and HLA in healthy donors (dated by TCRdb to about 2017). Background on the whole study: According to an earlier analysis of 587 of the donors, about 180 million T cells yielded 90 million to 130 million unique TCR beta sequences and approximately 300 Gb of sequence data. HLA typing included class I and class II loci at four-digit resolution. A later genetic analysis took genome-wide SNP genotypes for about three fifths of the roughly 700 donors and used that subset as a discovery cohort. To study patterns of TCR occurrence, a later analysis re-analyzed previously published TCR beta repertoires from 500 to 850 donors and added high-resolution HLA genotyping. Every discovery cohort repertoire had been produced on one sequencing platform. Donor age, sex, ethnicity and CMV serostatus were compiled together with the repertoire data. The later analysis used no new phenotypic data to find candidate immune exposures, relying instead on TCR beta sequences and their occurrence across donors. The aim of the study was to test whether cataloging public T cell receptors could identify signatures of past pathogen exposure. Among some 410 genotyped donors of the cohort, an average of approximately 240,000 unique TCR beta nucleotide sequences were sequenced per donor, 15% to 20% of them non-productive. Four to six DR-DQ haplotypes were handled as single units for association and clustering because linkage in the cohort was strong. To decide whether each TCR beta V gene segment behaved as functional or pseudogenic, an earlier analysis of 587 of the donors relied on high-throughput TCR beta sequencing. Along with the approximately 650-subject first cohort, a separate validation cohort of 120 different subjects was used. The study profiled the T cell repertoires of 500 to 800 subjects by immunosequencing and related them to cytomegalovirus serostatus. To predict cytomegalovirus infection status, the study brought together high-throughput TCR immunosequencing, statistical association of individual TCRs with disease status, and machine learning. Among the roughly 380 genotyped donors, under 90% belonged to the genetic ancestry cluster associated with self-reported Caucasian donors. About 280 gigabases of sequencing data and 70 million to 95 million unique TCR sequences made up an early release that covered roughly 670 HLA-typed donors. The number of donors typed differed by locus, with 629-630 for A, B, C, DRB1 and DQB1, around 560 for DQA1, nearly 610 for DPA1, and over 400 for DPB1. Overall results and qualifications from the work: Immune exposure information for the cohort was limited to CMV serostatus. It was suggested by the authors that the approach could potentially be generalized to other disease states and immunological phenotypes. The sequencing pipeline was judged likely to have produced a cluster of highly shared sequence variants as a technical artifact. A further reported finding was that TCR beta sequences accurately predicted the HLA-A and HLA-B alleles for most subjects in the first cohort. Compared with equally common non-associated chains, HLA-associated TCR beta chains in a later analysis were more clonally expanded and had lower generation probabilities. An earlier analysis of 587 of the donors showed that most TCR beta V segments appeared in productive rearrangements either about 87% or about 30% of the time, which broadly matched IMGT annotations. Specific HLA alleles were associated with 15,000 to 20,000 TCR beta sequences at a false discovery rate of 0.05 in a later analysis. In vitro tests confirmed that a few of the cytomegalovirus-associated TCR beta chains recognize cytomegalovirus antigens. In a later analysis, several top co-occurrence clusters were reported to appear linked to parvovirus B19, influenza, CMV and Epstein-Barr virus. Most CMV-associated TCR beta chains appeared to be HLA-restricted in a later analysis, and the HLA associations seemed to be driven largely by CMV exposure. When HLA alleles, especially DR and DQ, strongly co-occurred, TCR associations were difficult to assign to individual alleles. Sequencing depth was assumed to be roughly uniform across donors in the presence/absence analyses, though that assumption may not hold. Correlated functional status among segregating V segments might reflect linkage disequilibrium, but an unknown experimental factor could not be ruled out. In this cohort, only TCR beta chains were sequenced, and detectable features were limited by the absence of alpha or paired-chain data. The classifier was reported to diagnose cytomegalovirus status with high specificity and sensitivity in both the original cohort and the validation cohort. The earlier analysis of about 600 of the donors excluded 15 to 20 rarely observed V segments, including chromosome 9 orphons, because counts were too low. A later analysis found that TCR association rates varied across HLA loci, with DRB1 alleles showing the most associated TCRs and HLA-C alleles the fewest. A later genetic analysis reported fewer N-insertions in productive TCRs among donors in an Asian-associated ancestry cluster than the roughly 650-donor mean. In the study, 150 to 200 TCR beta chains were listed as associated with cytomegalovirus. While some public TCRs were present in many individuals, most TCR sequences turned up only very rarely across donors. Because some donors lacked HLA typing at each locus, the association tests relied only on the typed subset. An association between a missense DCLRE1C variant and V-gene and J-gene trimming of TCR beta chains was found in a later genetic analysis and replicated in an independent cohort.

Library method: the immunoSEQ multiplex PCR assay. For the multiplex PCR, a mixture combining 60 forward primers for TCR Vbeta segments and 13 reverse primers for TCR Jbeta segments was used. Amplification of the CDR3 region of rearranged TCR beta genes was performed with a multiplex PCR assay on genomic DNA. The Illumina HiSeq System was used to sequence the amplified TCR beta libraries as 87-base-pair reads. The published analysis was carried out like this. A later analysis counted tens of millions of unique TCR beta chains across the 550 to 750 repertoires, and some 12 million of these chains were shared by at least two donors. Raw reads were error-corrected and collapsed into unique sequences with a nearest-neighbor algorithm that merged closely related sequences to remove PCR and sequencing errors. Alignment of CDR3 sequences to IMGT reference sequences was used to assign V, D and J gene segments. For a sequence to be retained, a match of at least six nucleotides to both a V gene segment and a J gene segment was required. A rearrangement was called productive if the CDR3 had no stop codons and remained in frame with V and J, and every other rearrangement was called non-productive. CDR3 was defined by IMGT convention, running from the second conserved V-encoded cysteine to the conserved J-encoded phenylalanine. In an earlier analysis of around 540 of the donors, sequences lacking an unambiguous match to a single V gene segment were excluded. In an earlier analysis of several hundred of the donors, V segments were called functional above 56.7% productive rearrangements and were called segregating when the between-donor standard deviation exceeded 5%. A statistical classification framework was developed to diagnose cytomegalovirus status using the catalog of TCR beta chain sequences. V and J gene assignment, in a later analysis, came from comparing TCR nucleotide sequences with IMGT/GENE-DB human TR gene sequences. Using the TCRdist pipeline, a later analysis assigned CDR3 sequences along with most-parsimonious VDJ recombination scenarios. In a later analysis, each TCR beta chain was defined by its CDR3 amino acid sequence together with its V-gene family, and reads without a unique V-gene family were excluded. In a later analysis, fewer than 650 highly shared, low-generation-probability nucleotide sequences were removed to address suspected cross-contamination and a sequencing artifact. For each public chain, a later analysis derived a clonal expansion index from normalized ranks of inferred template counts within each repertoire. Generation probabilities in a later analysis came from a VDJ recombination model fitted to out-of-frame rearrangements, and those results were checked against IGoR. A later analysis scored TCR-TCR, TCR-HLA and TCR-CMV co-occurrence with hypergeometric tests, applying a repertoire-size bias correction to TCR pairs. False discovery rates were estimated in a later analysis by permuting HLA or CMV assignments 20 times. A later analysis grouped co-occurring TCRs with DBSCAN, adding TCRdist sequence similarity when clustering within HLA-allele-positive subsets. Co-occurrence clustering excluded repertoires with fewer than 30,000 or more than 120,000 public chains, plus five with anomalous nucleotide sharing. The table comes from immuneACCESS by way of TCRdb, which keeps in-frame sequences with V and J called. Part of the clones is missing from these tables; in studies checked, under half for an unresolved V gene and the rest for unknown reasons. V, J and clone size reflect that table, while D and trimming were determined from the DNA. The sample records tens of thousands of clones, 65% to 80% of which are singletons. Jointly, the top ten make up approximately 10% of the sample.

The cohort comprised some 730 healthy bone marrow donors. At the time of sampling, all cohort members were nominally healthy, though unrecorded immune exposures were likely present. The donor was CMV seronegative and was included in the group of a few hundred seronegative cohort members. A peripheral blood sample was collected from each donor, and TCR beta sequencing was performed on peripheral blood mononuclear cells. The Qiagen DNeasy Blood Extraction Kit was used to extract genomic DNA from the blood cell samples. Sequencing used PBMCs. The source of this sequence is a woman aged 50 to 65 in good health and CMV-seronegative.

The CDR3 amino acid sequence is: CASSENRGSPQEQFF. The DNA sequence is TGTGCCAGCAGCGAAAACAGGGGTTCCCCGCAGGAGCAGTTCTTC. The rearrangement joined TRBV9 to TRBJ2-1, with 7 bases aligning to TRBD1. The germline V gene provides CDR1 SGDLS and CDR2 YYNGEE. From V the trimming removes 3 bases and from J it removes 10 bases, while the gene matches leave 13 bases of the junction unaccounted for. The CDR3 sequence holds 15 residues, the cysteine and phenylalanine included. Just the 45-base CDR3 DNA is kept, in frame starting at base 1.